These 10 T cell receptor beta chains were all obtained from the same sample, sequenced in a study of blood T cell repertoires in COVID-19. Generated by immunoSEQ multiplex PCR, the TCRdb table keeps only in-frame clones and is missing some. The table shows around 300,000 clones, with roughly 89% occurring only once. Sequencing input: peripheral blood. The receptors originated from a woman aged 40 to 55 who had recovered from COVID-19.

The chain is built from TRBV4-1 and TRBJ1-2; maybe TRBD1 (6 bases). Germline CDR1 reads MGHRA; CDR2 reads YSYEKL. This CDR3 spans 17 amino acids. Trimming took 0 bases from V and 2 from J, leaving 16 bases between them. CDR3 sequence (DNA): TGCGCCAGCAGCCAAGATCTCAGGACAGCGGTGAACTATGGCTACACCTTC. It translates to CASSQDLRTAVNYGYTF.

V is TRBV3-1 (or the pseudogene TRBV3-2) and J is TRBJ1-5, with no clear D. This CDR3 has 15 residues. V shed 1 base and J shed 0 bases, with 7 bases lying between them. CDR1 LGHDT and CDR2 YNNKEL come from the germline V gene (reference sequence). The CDR3 here is CASSQVHGSNQPQHF. The CDR3 DNA follows: TGTGCCAGCAGCCAAGTTCACGGTAGCAATCAGCCCCAGCATTTT.

The chain combines TRBV5-5 with TRBJ2-7; possible D gene TRBD2, 5 bases. CDR3 length: 14 amino acids. Germline V CDR1 and CDR2: SGHKS, YYEKEE (reference sequence). V lost 0 bases and J 2 bases, leaving 9 bases between the germline ends. In DNA form, the CDR3 reads TGTGCCAGCAGCTTGGGGGCGGGCACCTACGAGCAGTACTTC. Protein sequence: CASSLGAGTYEQYF.

This chain uses TRBV19 with TRBJ1-3, with D tentatively TRBD1 (5 bases). Per germline, CDR1 LNHDA and CDR2 SQIVND (reference sequence). The CDR3 spans 14 residues. V gave up 10 bases and J gave up 3 bases, with 16 bases separating them. CDR3 DNA: TGTGCCACTTCTCGGGACTCCGTTGGAAACACCATATATTTT. Translating gives CATSRDSVGNTIYF.

The chain employs TRBV6-5 and TRBJ1-4; D is possibly TRBD1 (6 bases). CDR3 size: 15 residues. V lost 5 bases and J 7 bases, leaving 17 bases between the germline ends. Germline-derived CDR1 and CDR2 are MNHEY and SVGAGI. The CDR3 sequence: CASSRNRAGGEKLFF. CDR3 in DNA: TGTGCCAGCAGTCGCAACAGGGCGGGTGGTGAAAAACTGTTTTTT.

This chain joins TRBV9 and TRBJ2-2; TRBD2 might be the D (6 bases). Germline-derived CDR1 and CDR2 are SGDLS and YYNGEE. The CDR3 runs 15 residues. V was shortened by 0 bases and J by 5 bases, with 11 bases between the two germline ends. The CDR3 here is CASSVVGGSTGELFF. Written as DNA, the CDR3 is TGTGCCAGCAGCGTAGTCGGGGGTTCAACCGGGGAGCTGTTTTTT. The full variable domain, its missing parts supplied by reference TRBV9 and TRBJ2-2, is DSGVTQTPKHLITATGQRVTLRCSPRSGDLSVYWYQQSLDQGLQFLIQYYNGEERAKGNILERFSAQQFPDLHSELNLSSLELGDSALYFCASSVVGGSTGELFFGEGSRLTVL.

The chain links TRBV30 to TRBJ1-2; no clear D gene. The CDR3 sequence is 13 residues long. Looked up from germline, CDR1 is GTSNPN and CDR2 is SVGIG (reference sequence). The V end lost 0 bases, the J end lost 2 bases, and 7 bases lay between the germline ends. The CDR3 DNA follows: TGTGCCTGGAGTGTAAATATGAACTATGGCTACACCTTC. This codes for CAWSVNMNYGYTF.

The chain joins TRBV5-1 to TRBJ1-5; tentative D call: TRBD1 (5 bases). The CDR3 sequence is 14 residues long. Germline CDR1 reads SGHRS; CDR2 reads YFSETQ. V gave up 0 bases and J gave up 6 bases, with 10 bases separating them. CDR3 region: CASSLGGRGQPQHF. As DNA, the CDR3 is TGCGCCAGCAGCTTGGGCGGAAGGGGTCAGCCCCAGCATTTT.

This chain uses TRBV6-1 with TRBJ2-7, with 7 bases that match TRBD2. The ends lost 3 bases at V and 0 bases at J; junction bases unmatched: 14. CDR3 size: 18 residues. From germline, CDR1 is MNHNS and CDR2 SASEGT. The CDR3 is CASSESFGDRDYSYEQYF. CDR3 in DNA: TGTGCCAGCAGTGAGTCGTTTGGTGACCGGGACTACTCCTACGAGCAGTACTTC.

This clone showed up just a few times. The same CDR3 is also encoded by other DNA sequences in this sample. The J gene is TRBJ2-7, the V gene TRBV3-1 (or the pseudogene TRBV3-2); TRBD2 matches 13 bases. The germline V gene has CDR1 LGHDT and CDR2 YNNKEL (reference sequence). This CDR3 is built from 15 residues. V lost 1 base, J lost 3 bases, and 0 bases stayed unmatched. The CDR3 protein is CASSQGTSGSYEQYF. The DNA for the CDR3 is TGTGCCAGCAGCCAAGGGACTAGCGGGAGCTACGAGCAGTACTTC.